This TCR beta chain appears in the sequencing data of a study of blood T cell repertoires in COVID-19. This clone came up once. Original processing methods: Amplifying reference gene primers gave estimates of nucleated cell counts. Here immunoSEQ multiplex PCR was the method, and the copy in TCRdb shows in-frame clones only, minus some. That table supplies the V and J calls and clone size; D and trimming were determined from the DNA. Among about 330,000 clones listed, 88% were seen once. CDR1 and CDR2 (germline): PRHDT, FYEKMQ (reference sequence). CDR3 length: 12 amino acids. The V and J ends lost 0 bases and 7 bases respectively, with 6 bases between them.

The sample was peripheral blood. The TCR originated in a woman between 50 and 59 years old with active or convalescent COVID-19. This chain connects TRBV13 to TRBJ2-5, with D unclear. CDR3 sequence: CASSLGTPTQYF. The CDR3, as DNA: TGTGCCAGCAGCTTAGGCACTCCGACCCAGTACTTC.